This T cell receptor beta chain was sequenced during a study of T cell repertoires in cytomegalovirus infection (dated by TCRdb to about 2019). In terms of the full investigation: The peptide stimulations were aimed at well-studied HLA-B-restricted epitopes as well as recently identified HLA-C-restricted CMV epitopes, whose presentation resists viral immunomodulation. Donor HLA type was relevant to the analysis, because carriage of CMV infection together with the matching HLA type was indicated by public TCR beta signatures.

Sequencing was carried out with an Illumina HiSeq 1500. Starting from the raw public reads, TCRdb applied fastp trimming at Q25, assembled clones with MiXCR and retained in-frame beta chains. Each CDR3 protein gets just one entry, which takes the most common genes and DNA from the rows behind it. The sample contains 360,000 or so distinct CDR3 sequences, about 34% of them found a single time. About 13% of the sample comes from the top ten. The study at large found these results: The ex vivo response was dominated by HLA-C-restricted CMV-specific TCR beta clonotypes, which also provided the single most frequent clonotype in two of eight donors. Carriers of CMV infection plus the relevant HLA type were discriminated by the cumulative frequency of public TCR beta family members in the study cohort and in an independent roughly 400-donor cohort.

In light of the paper, this sample's treatment or condition label describes: in vitro stimulation with specific CMV peptide epitopes to enrich CMV-specific T cells. The junction carries 10 bases between V and J, which are trimmed by 2 bases and 7 bases respectively. CDR1 and CDR2 are read off the germline V gene as SGHTA and FQGNSA. The CDR3 numbers 13 residues from cysteine through phenylalanine. The kept DNA is CDR3 alone, 39 bases in frame from the first base. For this clonotype: Its antigen is still unknown. One base away there is no much larger clone; base qualities are not given.

This material consisted of cultured PBMCs, taken from culture after CMV antigen stimulation. The receptor was isolated from a human donor in good health (CMV status not recorded). Some clones in this sample may be carry-over from other donors' samples. The V and J genes are TRBV7-2 and TRBJ2-3, with the D gene call left open. The nucleotide sequence reads TGTGCCAGCAGCTTAACGGTCCTAAATACGCAGTATTTT. The resulting protein is CASSLTVLNTQYF.